A selection of T cell receptor beta chains follows, all from one sample in a study of T-cell memory formation after mild COVID-19. MiXCR, run by TCRdb on the 5' RACE reads, gives a single entry per CDR3 protein. Of about 49,000 distinct CDR3 sequences listed, roughly 7% were seen once; the top ten hold 1.4%. Input material: PBMCs or a T cell subset sorted from them (not recorded which). These receptors were obtained from a man younger than 30 who had mild COVID-19 (a few samples of this study predate the infection). Cell type and time point are not known. CDR3s include the opening cysteine and the closing phenylalanine or tryptophan. The D gene is left open where the match is weak. The size of a clone is reported for some rows only, either as once, few or many, or as a class for expanded clones.

clone_size j_call d_call v_call cdr3_nt cdr3_aa
few TRBJ2-1 - TRBV5-5 TGTGCCAGCAGCTTGGTGGTCAGGGGCTACAATGAGCAGTTCTTC CASSLVVRGYNEQFF
many TRBJ2-3 TRBD2 TRBV6-5 TGTGCCAGCAGTCGTCCCCTGGGAGCGGGGGGCACAGATACGCAGTATTTT CASSRPLGAGGTDTQYF
- TRBJ1-6 TRBD1 TRBV5-1 TGCGCCAGCAGCGGGGACAGGGGTAGCAGTTCACCCCTCCACTTT CASSGDRGSSSPLHF
many TRBJ2-1 - TRBV5-6 TGTGCCAGCAGCCCGTACCGGGGCTATGAGCAGTTCTTC CASSPYRGYEQFF
- TRBJ1-1 TRBD1 TRBV20-1 TGCAGTGGCAGACAGGGGGGGAACACTGAAGCTTTCTTT CSGRQGGNTEAFF
- TRBJ2-1 TRBD1 TRBV29-1 TGCAGCGCCGGACAGGACAGACGGTTCTTC CSAGQDRRFF
many TRBJ2-4 TRBD2 TRBV4-2 TGTGCCAGCAGCCAGGACCTACATAGCGGGGGAGAAAGCATTCAGTACTTC CASSQDLHSGGESIQYF
- TRBJ2-2 - TRBV11-2 TGTGCCAGCAGCTCGATCCAGCGGGCAGGGGAGCTGTTTTTT CASSSIQRAGELFF
few TRBJ2-5 TRBD2 TRBV3-1 TGTGCCAGCAGCCACCTGATGACGGGGGGGGTCTCGTCAGAGACCCAGTACTTC CASSHLMTGGVSSETQYF
few TRBJ2-3 - TRBV10-3 TGTGCCATCAGTCTACAGGATTCAGATACGCAGTATTTT CAISLQDSDTQYF
few TRBJ1-6 - TRBV14 TGTGCCAGCAGCCAAGGAAGGGAGTACTCACCCCTCCACTTT CASSQGREYSPLHF
- TRBJ2-7 - TRBV7-8 TGTGCCAGCAGCCCGCCGGGACCGATTATATACGAGCAGTACTTC CASSPPGPIIYEQYF
- TRBJ1-5 TRBD1 TRBV7-2 TGTGCCAGCAGCAACAGGGGGGGGGCTCAGCCCCAGCATTTT CASSNRGGAQPQHF
few TRBJ1-2 - TRBV12-3/TRBV12-4 TGTGCCAGCACCCCGACCGGGTTTACCTATGGCTACACCTTC CASTPTGFTYGYTF
- TRBJ2-3 TRBD1 TRBV28 TGTGCCAGCAGTTTACAGGGGGCTGGGTCAGATACGCAGTATTTT CASSLQGAGSDTQYF
many TRBJ2-3 - TRBV4-3 TGCGCCAGCAGCCTCCTAGCTGGTAGCACAGATACGCAGTATTTT CASSLLAGSTDTQYF
once TRBJ1-1 - TRBV3-1 TGTGCCAGCAGCCTGACGGATACTGAAGCTTTCTTT CASSLTDTEAFF
many TRBJ2-3 - TRBV27 TGTGCCAGCAGTTTGGGACACCTAGATGGGGCAGATACGCAGTATTTT CASSLGHLDGADTQYF
- TRBJ2-2 - TRBV12-3/TRBV12-4 TGTGCCAGCAGTTTGGTCAGGAACACCGGGGAGCTGTTTTTT CASSLVRNTGELFF
- TRBJ1-2 - TRBV5-1 TGCGCCAGCAGTTTGACACTAAACTATGGCTACACCTTC CASSLTLNYGYTF
many TRBJ2-5 TRBD2 TRBV7-8 TGTGCCAGCAGCCGCCCGACTAGCGGGGTGGAGACCCAGTACTTC CASSRPTSGVETQYF
few TRBJ1-6 TRBD1 TRBV5-1 TGCGCCAGCAGCCAGGACAGGGAAGATTCACCCCTCCACTTT CASSQDREDSPLHF
many TRBJ2-7 TRBD1 TRBV28 TGTGCCAGCAGTTTGCCCGGACAGGGGATCTACGAGCAGTACTTC CASSLPGQGIYEQYF
- TRBJ1-1 - TRBV5-1 TGCGCCAGCAGCGAGCAAACAGGGAACACTGAAGCTTTCTTT CASSEQTGNTEAFF
few TRBJ2-4 - TRBV15 TGTGCCACCAGCAGCGAAGGCGCACCGGAGGGCAAAAACATTCAGTACTTC CATSSEGAPEGKNIQYF
few TRBJ2-5 TRBD2 TRBV6-2/TRBV6-3 TGTGCCAGCAGTTATCGCGGGGGGGCCCGAGAGACCCAGTACTTC CASSYRGGARETQYF
- TRBJ2-3 - TRBV2 TGTGCCAGCAGCTACGTGGATACGCAGTATTTT CASSYVDTQYF
- TRBJ1-5 - TRBV27 TGTGCCAGCAGTTTGGGCGGAACAAATCAGCCCCAGCATTTT CASSLGGTNQPQHF
- TRBJ2-3 TRBD2 TRBV7-2 TGTGCCAGCAGCTTGGGACTAGCGGGGGGTAATACGCAGTATTTT CASSLGLAGGNTQYF
- TRBJ2-4 - TRBV12-3/TRBV12-4 TGTGCCAGCAGTTTAGCGGGCCTTGAGTACATTCAGTACTTC CASSLAGLEYIQYF
many TRBJ2-3 - TRBV5-4 TGTGCCAGCAGCACCCCAGGGTGGCGGTCAGATACGCAGTATTTT CASSTPGWRSDTQYF
few TRBJ2-6 - TRBV15 TGTGCCACCAGCAGAGATCGGCAGGGTACCCCTGGGGCCAACGTCCTGACTTTC CATSRDRQGTPGANVLTF
- TRBJ2-6 - TRBV20-1 TGCAGTGCCGGGGCTGGGGCCAACGTCCTGACTTTC CSAGAGANVLTF
many TRBJ2-5 TRBD1 TRBV7-2 TGTGCCAGCAGCCGACAGGGGCAAGAGACCCAGTACTTC CASSRQGQETQYF
many TRBJ1-4 - TRBV7-9 TGTGCCAGCCGCCCTCAGGGGCGGGAAAAACTGTTTTTT CASRPQGREKLFF
- TRBJ1-5 TRBD1 TRBV27 TGTGCCAGCGGTAAAACAGGGGACCCCTATCAGCCCCAGCATTTT CASGKTGDPYQPQHF
- TRBJ1-2 - TRBV7-2 TGTGCCAGCAGCACGAACAGCTACTATGGCTACACCTTC CASSTNSYYGYTF
few TRBJ1-2 - TRBV7-9 TGTGCCAGCAGCCCAGGAGCAGGGTCCTATGGCTACACCTTC CASSPGAGSYGYTF
many TRBJ1-6 - TRBV4-3 TGCGCCAGCAGCCCGTCAGAGAGCGCTTGGACCAATTCACCCCTCCACTTT CASSPSESAWTNSPLHF
many TRBJ2-1 - TRBV5-4 TGTGCCAGCAGTGTCTCATCGAGCTCCTACAATGAGCAGTTCTTC CASSVSSSSYNEQFF
many TRBJ1-1 - TRBV6-2/TRBV6-3 TGTGCCAGCAGAACACCTCAAGAGAACACTGAAGCTTTCTTT CASRTPQENTEAFF
few TRBJ1-6 TRBD1 TRBV4-1 TGCGCCAGCAGCCGCCCGACAGGGGGCGCGGTTTGGTCACCCCTCCACTTT CASSRPTGGAVWSPLHF
many TRBJ1-1 TRBD1 TRBV12-3/TRBV12-4 TGTGCCAGCAGTCAGGGGGCGCGAAACACTGAAGCTTTCTTT CASSQGARNTEAFF